Below are 5 T cell receptor beta chains sequenced from a single sample in a study of T cells in Graves' hyperthyroidism and ophthalmopathy. RNA transcripts gave rise to amplified TCR beta CDR3 regions. First-round RT-PCR of the TCR CDR3 relied on the HTBI primer set. TCRdb recomputed calls from the multiplex PCR reads with MiXCR, one row per CDR3 protein. The sample yields 550,000 to 600,000 distinct CDR3 sequences, approximately 14% seen once. The sequenced sample consisted of blood. The receptors were gathered from a woman younger than 35 with Graves' ophthalmopathy.

This clonotype appeared many times. V is TRBV13 and J is TRBJ1-1; D might be TRBD1 (5 bases). Germline lookup yields CDR1 PRHDT and CDR2 FYEKMQ (reference sequence). Trimming stripped 2 bases from V and 0 bases from J, with 10 bases between. The CDR3 totals 15 residues. This CDR3 reads CASSLPDRLNTEAFF. The CDR3 nucleotides are TGTGCCAGCAGCTTACCCGACAGATTGAACACTGAAGCTTTCTTT.

The chain recombines TRBV6-2 or TRBV6-3 with TRBJ2-1; the match to TRBD2 covers 9 bases. V was pared by 7 bases and J by 10 bases, with 8 bases of the junction left unmatched. Germline-derived CDR1 and CDR2 are MNHEY and SVGEGT. The CDR3 is made up of 13 amino acids. The CDR3, as DNA: TGTGCCAGCAACTCGGGACTAGCTTCCGAGCAGTTCTTC. It translates to CASNSGLASEQFF.

This clonotype was counted ten times or more. V is TRBV28 and J is TRBJ2-1; 13 nucleotides match TRBD2. Germline assignment: CDR1 MDHEN and CDR2 SYDVKM. Losses at the gene ends were 0 bases for V and 5 bases for J; bases not matched to a gene: 1. This CDR3 contains 16 residues. CDR3 sequence: CASSLWGTSGNNEQFF. CDR3 nucleotide sequence: TGTGCCAGCAGTTTATGGGGGACTAGCGGGAACAATGAGCAGTTCTTC.

Ten or more counts support this clonotype. The chain recombines TRBV28 with TRBJ1-1; possibly TRBD1 for D (6 bases). The germline V gene has CDR1 MDHEN and CDR2 SYDVKM. Deletions cut 4 bases from V and 5 bases from J, with 14 bases between. The CDR3 contains 14 residues. As DNA, the CDR3 is TGTGCCAGCAGTTACTTCCCAGGGGATACTGAAGCTTTCTTT. Residues: CASSYFPGDTEAFF.

This clonotype was counted many times. The chain links TRBV5-1 to TRBJ2-1, with 10 bases aligning to TRBD1. Looked up from germline, CDR1 is SGHRS and CDR2 is YFSETQ. The CDR3 has 15 amino acids. The V and J ends lost 3 bases and 6 bases, in that order; junction bases with no gene match: 6. The CDR3 bases are TGCGCCAGCAGCTCCTGGACAGGGGGAGGCAATGAGCAGTTCTTC. Amino acids: CASSSWTGGGNEQFF.